The rows below give T cell receptor beta chains drawn from one sample of a study of OX40 agonist ivuxolimab in advanced cancers. The assay was immunoSEQ multiplex PCR, and TCRdb's table has in-frame clones only and misses some. Found here are 55,000 to 80,000 clones, roughly 89% of them singletons; the top ten hold around 11%. Here the sequenced sample was CD4+ or CD8+ T cells sorted from blood, taken in a trial of the OX40 agonist ivuxolimab. The receptors were gathered from an adult with an advanced solid tumor such as melanoma, head and neck, liver or kidney cancer. CDR3s include the opening cysteine and the closing phenylalanine or tryptophan. A D gene is named only where the DNA matches it firmly. Expanded clones get a size class; other rows say once, few or many, or leave the size out.

clone_size,j_call,v_call,d_call,cdr3_nt,cdr3_aa
few,TRBJ1-6,TRBV4-1,NA,TGCGCCAGCAGCCAAGATCTACGGTCTAATTCACCCCTCCACTTT,CASSQDLRSNSPLHF
NA,TRBJ2-7,TRBV6-1,NA,TGTGCCAGCAGCTCCGACCCAGGGACCGAGCAGTACTTC,CASSSDPGTEQYF
once,TRBJ1-2,TRBV4-1,NA,TGCGCCAGCAGCCAAGACTACCCCGCCGGTAACTATGGCTACACCTTC,CASSQDYPAGNYGYTF
NA,TRBJ2-7,TRBV5-8,NA,TGTGCCAGCAGCTTTGGGTGGGAGCAGTACTTC,CASSFGWEQYF
NA,TRBJ1-1,TRBV4-2,TRBD1,TGTGCCAGCAGCGAGACAGGGGGGATTGATTTGTGGGCTTTCTTT,CASSETGGIDLWAFF
NA,TRBJ2-7,TRBV9,NA,TGTGCCAGCAGCGTAGGGGGTACGGGGGTAGCCTACGAGCAGTACTTC,CASSVGGTGVAYEQYF
NA,TRBJ1-2,TRBV30,TRBD1,TGTGCCTGGGGGGAGACAGGGTTGTTTCTAGGCTACACCTTC,CAWGETGLFLGYTF
NA,TRBJ2-5,TRBV19,NA,TGTGCCAGTAGTATCTACTCCGGAGAGACCCAGTACTTC,CASSIYSGETQYF
NA,TRBJ1-1,TRBV9,NA,TGTGCCAGCAGCGCAGACAGCGGCACTGAAGCTTTCTTT,CASSADSGTEAFF
NA,TRBJ2-3,TRBV9,NA,TGTGCCAGCAGCGTAAGGCCAGCTACAGATACGCAGTATTTT,CASSVRPATDTQYF
once,TRBJ1-2,TRBV27,NA,TGTGCCAGCAGTCGGAGTTCCGTCTATGGCTACACCTTC,CASSRSSVYGYTF
once,TRBJ2-1,TRBV5-8,TRBD2,TGTGCCAGCAGAATCACTAGCGGGAGAACGGGGAATGAGCAGTTCTTC,CASRITSGRTGNEQFF
NA,TRBJ2-7,TRBV9,NA,TGTGCCAGCAGCGCGGACAGAGGTCCCTCCTACGAGCAGTACTTC,CASSADRGPSYEQYF
once,TRBJ1-5,TRBV7-8,TRBD1,TGTGCCAGCAGCCTGGGACAGGTCAATCAGCCCCAGCATTTT,CASSLGQVNQPQHF
NA,TRBJ1-6,TRBV27,NA,TGTGCCAGCAGTCTTCGGGAGAGCTCCTATAATTCACCCCTCCACTTT,CASSLRESSYNSPLHF
NA,TRBJ2-1,TRBV6-5,NA,TGTGCCAGCAGCGGGACATTGAGCTCCTACAATGAGCAGTTCTTC,CASSGTLSSYNEQFF
NA,TRBJ1-2,TRBV15,NA,TGTGCCACCAGCAGAGATCGGGTGGGGCCACGCGGCTACACCTTC,CATSRDRVGPRGYTF
NA,TRBJ1-1,TRBV15,NA,TGTGCCACCAGCAGAGACCGGACAGTGACTGAAGCTTTCTTT,CATSRDRTVTEAFF
few,TRBJ2-1,TRBV10-3,TRBD2,TGTGCCATCAGCGCTCCGGGACTAGCGAGATACAATGAGCAGTTCTTC,CAISAPGLARYNEQFF
NA,TRBJ2-3,TRBV27,NA,TGTGCCAGCAATCCCAGCACAGATACGCAGTATTTT,CASNPSTDTQYF
few,TRBJ2-7,TRBV14,NA,TGTGCCAGCAGCCTTAGTGGGGGGCTCGAGCAGTACTTC,CASSLSGGLEQYF
NA,TRBJ1-2,TRBV10-3,TRBD1,TGTGCCACCATTACTTCCACTCAGGGGGCCAATGGCTACACCTTC,CATITSTQGANGYTF
NA,TRBJ2-1,TRBV11-1,TRBD2,TGTGCCAGCAGCATACTAGCGGGAGGCGCCTATGAGCAGTTCTTC,CASSILAGGAYEQFF
once,TRBJ2-1,TRBV28,NA,TGTGCCAGCAGTTTGACAGGATGGAATGAGCAGTTCTTC,CASSLTGWNEQFF
NA,TRBJ2-1,TRBV7-3,NA,TGTGCCAGCAGCTTATACGCGGTGGGGAATGAGCAGTTCTTC,CASSLYAVGNEQFF
NA,TRBJ2-3,TRBV27,TRBD2,TGTGCCAGCACACATCTAGCGCGGGGAGGGGTTCGCGCAGATACGCAGTATTTT,CASTHLARGGVRADTQYF
NA,TRBJ2-7,TRBV4-1,TRBD1,TGCGCCAGCAGCGAACAAACAGGGGATAGGTCCTACGAGCAGTACTTC,CASSEQTGDRSYEQYF
NA,TRBJ1-5,TRBV27,NA,TGTGCCAGCAGCGCCGGGGGGGCTAGCAATCAGCCCCAGCATTTT,CASSAGGASNQPQHF
NA,TRBJ2-1,TRBV4-1,NA,TGCGCCAGCAGCCAAGTCACTTTGAATGAGCAGTTCTTC,CASSQVTLNEQFF
NA,TRBJ2-3,TRBV7-6,NA,TGTGCCAGCAGCCTTATTTTGGGGGGTTGGGATACGCAGTATTTT,CASSLILGGWDTQYF
NA,TRBJ2-3,TRBV13,NA,TGTGCCAGCAGCTTACGCCGAGGGGGCACAGATACGCAGTATTTT,CASSLRRGGTDTQYF
NA,TRBJ2-1,TRBV19,NA,TGTGCCAGTAGTAAGACACTTAATGAGCAGTTCTTC,CASSKTLNEQFF
NA,TRBJ2-3,TRBV19,NA,TGTGCCAGTAGATTCTGGGGGAGCACAGATACGCAGTATTTT,CASRFWGSTDTQYF
NA,TRBJ2-7,TRBV28,NA,TGTGCCAGCAGTGGGCGGTTGGGCTACGAGCAGTACTTC,CASSGRLGYEQYF
once,TRBJ1-1,TRBV19,NA,TGTGCCAGTAGTGGAGGGGGCACTGAAGCTTTCTTT,CASSGGGTEAFF
once,TRBJ1-1,TRBV6-5,TRBD1,TGTGCCAGCAGCCACAGGGGGCTAACTGAAGCTTTCTTT,CASSHRGLTEAFF
medium-sized,TRBJ1-1,TRBV7-9,NA,TGTGCCAGCAGCCGCGAGGGGACTGAAGCTTTCTTT,CASSREGTEAFF
NA,TRBJ1-2,TRBV28,NA,TGTGCCAGCAGTTTACGTGGGGAAAACTATGGCTACACCTTC,CASSLRGENYGYTF
once,TRBJ2-7,TRBV27,NA,TGTGCCAGCAGTTTGAGTGGGACCCTCTACGAGCAGTACTTC,CASSLSGTLYEQYF
NA,TRBJ2-5,TRBV9,NA,TGTGCCAGCAGCTCCGAAGGTCGGGGAGGAGAGACCCAGTACTTC,CASSSEGRGGETQYF
once,TRBJ1-1,TRBV9,NA,TGTGCCAGCAGCGTAGAGGCGGGGGGCCGAACTGAAGCTTTCTTT,CASSVEAGGRTEAFF
NA,TRBJ2-3,TRBV29-1,TRBD2,TGCAGCGTGTTAAGACTAGCGGGAGGCCCAGATACGCAGTATTTT,CSVLRLAGGPDTQYF
NA,TRBJ2-7,TRBV9,TRBD1,TGTGCCAGCAGCGCTTACTCGACAGGGGGTAGCGACGAGCAGTACTTC,CASSAYSTGGSDEQYF
NA,TRBJ1-2,TRBV6-5,TRBD1,TGTGCCAGCAGTAGACAGGGGGCGGACTATGGCTACACCTTC,CASSRQGADYGYTF
NA,TRBJ2-1,TRBV27,TRBD2,TGTGCCAGCATCAAGGGAGTAGCGGGGTACAATGAGCAGTTCTTC,CASIKGVAGYNEQFF
NA,TRBJ1-1,TRBV27,NA,TGTGCCAGCAGCCTCCCTGGGCGAAGGGACACTGAAGCTTTCTTT,CASSLPGRRDTEAFF
NA,TRBJ2-5,TRBV4-1,TRBD2,TGCGCCAGCAGCCAAGATCCCCTAGCGGGAGGTTGGGAGACCCAGTACTTC,CASSQDPLAGGWETQYF
once,TRBJ1-1,TRBV5-1,NA,TGCGCCAGCAGCTTGGCGACGAACACTGAAGCTTTCTTT,CASSLATNTEAFF
NA,TRBJ2-6,TRBV9,TRBD1,TGTGCCAGCAGCGTCGGACAGGGGAGCTCTGGGGCCAACGTCCTGACTTTC,CASSVGQGSSGANVLTF
NA,TRBJ2-2,TRBV5-1,NA,TGCGCCAGCAGCCTCGTGAACACCGGGGAGCTGTTTTTT,CASSLVNTGELFF
NA,TRBJ2-3,TRBV11-2,TRBD2,TGTGCCAGCAGCTTAGCCCGCGGGAGAAGTACGCAGTATTTT,CASSLARGRSTQYF
NA,TRBJ1-2,TRBV1,NA,TGCACCAGCAGCCATCCTAATGGGACTAACTATGGCTACACCTTC,CTSSHPNGTNYGYTF